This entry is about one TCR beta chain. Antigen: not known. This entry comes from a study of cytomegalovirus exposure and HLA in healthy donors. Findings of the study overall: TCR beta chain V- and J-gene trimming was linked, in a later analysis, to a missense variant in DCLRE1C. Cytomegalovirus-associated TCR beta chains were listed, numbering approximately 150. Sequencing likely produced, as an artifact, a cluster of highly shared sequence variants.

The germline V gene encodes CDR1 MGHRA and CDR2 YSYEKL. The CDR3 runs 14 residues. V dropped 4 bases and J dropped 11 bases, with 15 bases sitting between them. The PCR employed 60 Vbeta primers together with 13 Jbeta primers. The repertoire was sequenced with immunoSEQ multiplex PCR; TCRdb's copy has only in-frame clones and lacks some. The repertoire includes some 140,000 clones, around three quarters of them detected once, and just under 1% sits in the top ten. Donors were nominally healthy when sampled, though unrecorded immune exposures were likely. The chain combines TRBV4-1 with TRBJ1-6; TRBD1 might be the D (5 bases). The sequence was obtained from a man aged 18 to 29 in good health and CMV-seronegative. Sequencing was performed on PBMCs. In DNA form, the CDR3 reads TGCGCCAGCAGCCCGGGGGGGACCGACCCACCCCTCCACTTT. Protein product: CASSPGGTDPPLHF.